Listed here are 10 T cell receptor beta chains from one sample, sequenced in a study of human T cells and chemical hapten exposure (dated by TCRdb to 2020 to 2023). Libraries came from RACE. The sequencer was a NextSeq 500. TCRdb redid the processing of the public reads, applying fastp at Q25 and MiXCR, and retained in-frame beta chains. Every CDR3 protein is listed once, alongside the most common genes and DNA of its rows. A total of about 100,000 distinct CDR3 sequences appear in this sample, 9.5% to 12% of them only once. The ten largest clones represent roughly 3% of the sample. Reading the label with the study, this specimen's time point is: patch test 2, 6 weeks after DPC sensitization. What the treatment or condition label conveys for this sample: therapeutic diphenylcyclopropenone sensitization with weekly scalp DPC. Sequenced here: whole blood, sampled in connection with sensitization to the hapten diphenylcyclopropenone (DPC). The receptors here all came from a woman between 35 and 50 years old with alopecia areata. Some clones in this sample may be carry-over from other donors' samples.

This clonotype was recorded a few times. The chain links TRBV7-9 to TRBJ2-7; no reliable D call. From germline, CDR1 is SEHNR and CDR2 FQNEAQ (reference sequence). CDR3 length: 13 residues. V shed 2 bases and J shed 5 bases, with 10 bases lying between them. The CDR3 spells CASSLSESHEQYF. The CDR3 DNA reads TGTGCCAGCAGCTTATCCGAATCACACGAGCAGTACTTC.

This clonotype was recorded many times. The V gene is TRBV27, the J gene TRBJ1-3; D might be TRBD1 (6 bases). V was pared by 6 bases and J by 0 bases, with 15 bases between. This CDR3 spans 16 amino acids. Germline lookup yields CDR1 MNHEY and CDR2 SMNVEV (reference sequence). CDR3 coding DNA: TGTGCCAGCAGCCCTACCGACAGGCTCTCTGGAAACACCATATATTTT. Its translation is CASSPTDRLSGNTIYF.

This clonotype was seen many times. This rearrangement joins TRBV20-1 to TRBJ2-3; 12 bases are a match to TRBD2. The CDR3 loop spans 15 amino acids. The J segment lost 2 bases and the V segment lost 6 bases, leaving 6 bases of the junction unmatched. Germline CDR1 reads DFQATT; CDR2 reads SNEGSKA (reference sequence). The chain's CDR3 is CSAPGLAGPTDTQYF. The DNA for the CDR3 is TGCAGTGCCCCAGGACTAGCGGGACCCACAGATACGCAGTATTTT.

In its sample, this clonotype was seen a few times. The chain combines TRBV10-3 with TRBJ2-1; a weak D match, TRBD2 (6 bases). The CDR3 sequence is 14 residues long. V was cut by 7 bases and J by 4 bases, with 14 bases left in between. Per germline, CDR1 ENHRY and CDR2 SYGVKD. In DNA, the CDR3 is TGTGCCATCAAGGCTAGCGACAAATACAATGAGCAGTTCTTC. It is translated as CAIKASDKYNEQFF.

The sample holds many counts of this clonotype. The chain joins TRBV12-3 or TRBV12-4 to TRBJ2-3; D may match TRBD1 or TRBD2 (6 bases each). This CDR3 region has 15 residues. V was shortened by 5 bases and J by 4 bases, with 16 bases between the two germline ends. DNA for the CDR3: TGTGCCAGCAGTCAGACTAGGGGGACTCCAGATACGCAGTATTTT. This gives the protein CASSQTRGTPDTQYF.

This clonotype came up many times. The CDR3 loop reads CASTLRGGAFF. The CDR3 coding sequence is TGTGCCAGCACCTTGAGGGGAGGGGCTTTCTTT. The rearrangement uses TRBV28 and TRBJ1-1; perhaps TRBD1 as D (5 bases). Trimming removed 7 bases at V and 11 bases at J, with 14 bases between. Germline lookup yields CDR1 MDHEN and CDR2 SYDVKM. The CDR3 spans 11 residues.

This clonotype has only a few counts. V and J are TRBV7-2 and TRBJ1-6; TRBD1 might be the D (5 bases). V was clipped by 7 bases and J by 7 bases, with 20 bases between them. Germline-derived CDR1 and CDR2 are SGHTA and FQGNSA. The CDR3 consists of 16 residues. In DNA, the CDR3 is TGTGCCAGCACCGTAACCCGGGGGGTAAAAAATTCACCCCTCCACTTT. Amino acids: CASTVTRGVKNSPLHF.

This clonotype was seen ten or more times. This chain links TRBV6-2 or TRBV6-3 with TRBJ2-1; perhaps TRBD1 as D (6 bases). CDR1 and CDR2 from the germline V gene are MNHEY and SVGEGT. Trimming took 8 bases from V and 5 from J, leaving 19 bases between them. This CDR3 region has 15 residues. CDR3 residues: CASQFGGAIHNEQFF. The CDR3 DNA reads TGTGCCAGCCAGTTTGGGGGCGCGATTCACAATGAGCAGTTCTTC.

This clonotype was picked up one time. The CDR3 reads CSVEGGYGETQYF. The CDR3 coding sequence is TGCAGCGTTGAGGGGGGTTATGGGGAGACCCAGTACTTC. The chain carries TRBV29-1 and TRBJ2-5; D is possibly TRBD2 (6 bases). CDR1 and CDR2 (germline): SQVTM, ANQGSEA. The CDR3 totals 13 residues. Trimming left V 3 bases short and J 5 bases short, with 13 bases between.

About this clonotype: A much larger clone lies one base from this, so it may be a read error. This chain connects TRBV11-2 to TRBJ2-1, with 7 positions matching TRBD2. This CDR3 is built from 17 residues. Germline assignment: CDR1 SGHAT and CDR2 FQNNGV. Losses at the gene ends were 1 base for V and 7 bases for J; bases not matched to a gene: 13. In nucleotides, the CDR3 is TGTGCCAGCAGCTTAGGCCTCCTAGTGGGAGGGTGGAATGAGCAGTTCTTC. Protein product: CASSLGLLVGGWNEQFF.